This TCR beta chain was captured by sequencing in a study of blood T cell repertoires in COVID-19. Study in general: The origin of the acute and convalescent COVID-19 samples was the United States, Italy and Spain. The analysed material was cDNA or gDNA that came from T cells, B-cell-depleted T cells, or PBMCs.

The CDR3 is 14 amino acids. The germline V gene has CDR1 ENHRY and CDR2 SYGVKD. V was trimmed by 2 bases and J by 0 bases, leaving 5 bases between them. Enrolled during active infection, Seattle patients were then followed longitudinally. As handled by the study authors: Estimation of nucleated cell counts relied on the amplification of reference gene primers. The protocol was immunoSEQ multiplex PCR, while the TCRdb copy is restricted to in-frame clones and leaves out a portion. Clone size and the V and J calls come from that table; the DNA yielded D and trimming. This table holds approximately 10,000 clones, over 55% found once.

The receptor was derived from a man aged 60-69 years with COVID-19, enrolled during active disease. Sequencing was done on a sample of peripheral blood. V gene TRBV10-3 combines with J gene TRBJ1-3; D uncertain. The CDR3: CAISESSSGNTIYF. The CDR3 nucleotides read TGTGCCATCAGTGAGAGTAGCTCTGGAAACACCATATATTTT.